This paragraph covers one TCR beta chain sequence. Its antigen is not identified. The source of the sample is a study of T cell repertoires in cytomegalovirus infection. Study at large: Epitope selection comprised recently identified HLA-C-restricted CMV epitopes and well-studied HLA-B-restricted CMV epitopes. Study results and caveats: Dominant in the ex vivo response were TCR beta clonotypes restricted by HLA-C and specific for CMV. Summed frequency of public TCR beta families distinguished CMV carriers with the relevant HLA.

TCRdb called the reads again in MiXCR, with one record for every CDR3 protein. In the table there are 380,000 or so distinct CDR3 sequences, about a third of which are singletons. The CDR3 is 13 residues long. The germline V gene has CDR1 SNHLY and CDR2 FYNNEI. V dropped 7 bases and J dropped 5; count of bases not matched to a gene: 7. The sequencing here drew on cultured PBMCs, taken from culture after CMV antigen stimulation. This clonotype was sampled from a human donor in good health (CMV status not recorded). Some clones in this sample may be carry-over from other donors' samples. The chain carries TRBV2 and TRBJ1-1; 7 bases fit TRBD1. The CDR3 region has the DNA TGTGCCAGCACGTACGACAGGGCTACTGAAGCTTTCTTT. Its translation: CASTYDRATEAFF.